This TCR beta chain came from a study of blood T cell repertoires in COVID-19. Overall study context: Researchers got acute and convalescent COVID-19 samples from the United States, Italy and Spain. PBMCs, B-cell-depleted T cells, or T cells provided the cDNA or gDNA that made up the material.

V lost 7 bases, J lost 6 bases, and 13 bases lay in between. Per germline, CDR1 GTSNPN and CDR2 SVGIG (reference sequence). This CDR3 is built from 11 residues. Authors' processing steps: It was from reference gene primer amplification that nucleated cell counts were estimated. The protocol was immunoSEQ multiplex PCR, while the TCRdb copy is restricted to in-frame clones and leaves out a portion. V and J calls plus clone size are reproduced from that table; the DNA served to infer D and trimming. The sample lists around 150,000 clones, more than 75% occurring once. Resolution of symptoms, clearance, or two negative PCRs was present in recovered Cohort 3 donors.

The specimen was PBMCs or T cells enriched from blood (not recorded which). This receptor was identified in a middle-aged man who had recovered from COVID-19. The chain is built from TRBV30 and TRBJ2-7, with unresolved D. The CDR3 is CAYTHQSEQYF. The DNA for the CDR3 is TGTGCCTACACCCACCAAAGCGAGCAGTACTTC.